This TCR beta chain came from a study of identical twins. The CDR3 runs to 14 residues. CDR1 and CDR2 (germline): LGHNA, YNFKEQ. V dropped 4 bases and J dropped 3 bases, with 12 bases sitting between them. The cDNA had a unique molecular identifier and a template-switch universal primer site. Each CDR3 protein gets one entry after TCRdb re-called the 5' RACE reads with MiXCR. The table lists some 660,000 distinct CDR3 sequences, roughly 8% of them singletons. The sample also formed part of further work on yellow fever vaccine responses in identical twins.

The TCR comes from a woman younger than 35 in good health. The chain employs TRBV4-2 and TRBJ1-1, with D tentatively TRBD1 (5 bases). Input material: PBMCs. CDR3 in DNA: TGTGCCAGCAGCCCCTCTGGAGGGGACACTGAAGCTTTCTTT. Protein product: CASSPSGGDTEAFF.